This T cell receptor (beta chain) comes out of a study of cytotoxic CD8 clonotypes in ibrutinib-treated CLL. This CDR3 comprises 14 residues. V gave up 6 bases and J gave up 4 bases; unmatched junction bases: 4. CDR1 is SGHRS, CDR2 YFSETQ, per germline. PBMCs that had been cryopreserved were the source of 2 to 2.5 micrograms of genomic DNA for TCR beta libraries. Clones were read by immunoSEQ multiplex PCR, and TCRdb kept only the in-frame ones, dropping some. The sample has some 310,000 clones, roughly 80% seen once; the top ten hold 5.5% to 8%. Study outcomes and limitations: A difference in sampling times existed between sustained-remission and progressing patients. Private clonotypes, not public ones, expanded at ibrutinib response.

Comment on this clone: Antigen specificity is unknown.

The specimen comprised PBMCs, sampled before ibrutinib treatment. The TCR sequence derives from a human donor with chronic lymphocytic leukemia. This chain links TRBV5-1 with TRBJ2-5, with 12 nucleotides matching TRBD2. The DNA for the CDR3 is TGCGCCAGCATAGCGGGACTAGCGGGAGAGACCCAGTACTTC. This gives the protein CASIAGLAGETQYF.